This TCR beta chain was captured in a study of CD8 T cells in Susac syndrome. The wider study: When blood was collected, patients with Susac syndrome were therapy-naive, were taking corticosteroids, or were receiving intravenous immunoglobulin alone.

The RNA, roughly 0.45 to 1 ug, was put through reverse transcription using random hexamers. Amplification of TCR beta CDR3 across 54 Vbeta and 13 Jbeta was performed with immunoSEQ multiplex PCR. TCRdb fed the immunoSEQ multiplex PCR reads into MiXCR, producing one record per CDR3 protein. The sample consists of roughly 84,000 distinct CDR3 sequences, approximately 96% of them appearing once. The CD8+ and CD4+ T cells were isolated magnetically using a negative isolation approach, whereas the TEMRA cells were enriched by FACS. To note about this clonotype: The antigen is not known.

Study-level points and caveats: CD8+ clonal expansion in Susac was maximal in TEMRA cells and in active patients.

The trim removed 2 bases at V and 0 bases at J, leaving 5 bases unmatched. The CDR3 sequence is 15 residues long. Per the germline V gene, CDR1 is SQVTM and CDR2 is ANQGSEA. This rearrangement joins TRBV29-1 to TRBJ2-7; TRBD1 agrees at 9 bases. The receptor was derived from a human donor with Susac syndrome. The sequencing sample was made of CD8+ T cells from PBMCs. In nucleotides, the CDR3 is TGCAGCGTTGAATCCGGGACAGGGAGCTCCTACGAGCAGTACTTC. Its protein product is CSVESGTGSSYEQYF.